Below are 21 T cell receptor beta chains sequenced from a single sample in a study of cytomegalovirus exposure and HLA in healthy donors. A multiplex PCR was run with 60 Vbeta primers and 13 Jbeta primers. Clones were read by immunoSEQ multiplex PCR, and TCRdb kept only the in-frame ones, dropping some. The data contain about 88,000 clones, approximately 80% of them seen just once; the ten biggest clones take up around 4.5%. The specimen was PBMCs. Receptor source: a woman in her thirties or forties in good health and CMV-seronegative.

The rearrangement uses TRBV5-1 and TRBJ2-2, with 13 nucleotides matching TRBD2. Germline V gives CDR1 SGHRS, CDR2 YFSETQ. V shed 3 bases, J shed 6 bases, and the junction held 8 bases outside the gene matches. The CDR3 consists of 17 residues. As DNA, the CDR3 is TGCGCCAGCAGCTCACCTAGGACTAGCGGGGGTCCCGGGGAGCTGTTTTTT. Translation gives CASSSPRTSGGPGELFF.

The CDR3 DNA sequence: TGCAGCGTTACAGGGCCCCTTAGGGATGAGCAGTTCTTC. The encoded protein is CSVTGPLRDEQFF. This chain uses TRBV29-1 with TRBJ2-1; D perhaps matches TRBD1 (6 bases). V dropped 5 bases and J dropped 8 bases, with 16 bases sitting between them. Germline CDR1 reads SQVTM; CDR2 reads ANQGSEA. The CDR3 contains 13 residues.

This chain uses TRBV5-1 with TRBJ1-2; D may be TRBD1 (5 bases). This CDR3 spans 12 amino acids. The V gene's germline CDR1 is SGHRS and CDR2 YFSETQ. Trimming took off 3 bases at V and 6 bases at J, with 9 bases between the two ends. This chain's CDR3 is CASSSAGHGYTF. The CDR3 DNA is TGCGCCAGCAGCTCTGCAGGGCATGGCTACACCTTC.

The chain recombines TRBV2 with TRBJ2-1, with D tentatively TRBD1 (6 bases). The length of the CDR3 is 12 residues. CDR1 is SNHLY, CDR2 FYNNEI, per germline. Trimming took off 5 bases at V and 9 bases at J, with 11 bases between the two ends. CDR3 sequence reads: CASSFSGVEQFF. As DNA, the CDR3 is TGTGCCAGCAGTTTTTCAGGGGTTGAGCAGTTCTTC.

The chain combines TRBV4-1 with TRBJ2-2; D may be TRBD1 (6 bases). This CDR3 comprises 17 residues. Germline-derived CDR1 and CDR2 are MGHRA and YSYEKL. Trimming removed 2 bases from V and 3 bases from J, with 16 bases in between. CDR3 bases: TGCGCCAGCAGCCAAAACTTCCAGGGGATGGACACCGGGGAGCTGTTTTTT. Its translation: CASSQNFQGMDTGELFF.

J is TRBJ1-5 and V is TRBV19; 8 bases align to TRBD1. This CDR3 contains 16 residues. CDR1 and CDR2 (germline): LNHDA, SQIVND (reference sequence). V gave up 1 base and J gave up 7 bases; unmatched junction bases: 9. CDR3 sequence (DNA): TGTGCCAGTAGTATAGGGGCCGCAGGGGGCGGGCAGCCCCAGCATTTT. As protein: CASSIGAAGGGQPQHF. Complete variable domain (other parts from reference TRBV19 and TRBJ1-5): DGGITQSPKYLFRKEGQNVTLSCEQNLNHDAMYWYRQDPGQGLRLIYYSQIVNDFQKGDIAEGYSVSREKKESFPLTVTSAQKNPTAFYLCASSIGAAGGGQPQHFGDGTRLSIL.

The chain couples TRBV28 to TRBJ1-2; D ambiguous. Trimming took off 11 bases at V and 3 bases at J, with 16 bases between the two ends. Germline V CDR1 and CDR2: MDHEN, SYDVKM. This CDR3 is built from 13 residues. As DNA, the CDR3 is TGTGCCTCAACCCAACAGACATACTATGGCTACACCTTC. It codes for CASTQQTYYGYTF.

The chain has TRBV6-6 and TRBJ1-1, with 8 nucleotides matching TRBD1. V dropped 6 bases and J dropped 4; count of bases not matched to a gene: 13. The CDR3 contains 16 residues. Germline V gene data show CDR1 as MNHNY and CDR2 as SVGAGI (reference sequence). CDR3 sequence (DNA): TGTGCCAGCAGATGGAGCGTCGACAGGGGATTCACTGAAGCTTTCTTT. It yields the protein CASRWSVDRGFTEAFF.

This clone was seen a single time. The rearrangement uses TRBV7-9 and TRBJ2-1; D unresolved. Germline loops: CDR1 SEHNR, CDR2 FQNEAQ (reference sequence). This CDR3 is 16 amino acids long. The V and J ends lost 5 bases and 0 bases respectively, with 14 bases between them. CDR3 coding DNA: TGTGCCAGCAGCCACTTCACTCTTAGCTCCTACAATGAGCAGTTCTTC. Its translation is CASSHFTLSSYNEQFF. Complete variable domain (other parts from reference TRBV7-9 and TRBJ2-1): DTGVSQNPRHKITKRGQNVTFRCDPISEHNRLYWYRQTLGQGPEFLTYFQNEAQLEKSRLLSDRFSAERPKGSFSTLEIQRTEQGDSAMYLCASSHFTLSSYNEQFFGPGTRLTVL.

The chain is built from TRBV21-1 and TRBJ2-7; TRBD2 is taken as the D call from the table, unchecked against the DNA. TRBV21-1 is a pseudogene. This CDR3 is 18 amino acids long. CDR3 amino acids: CASSKEAPRVRYYYEQYF. Here the CDR3 DNA reads TGTGCCAGCAGCAAAGAGGCCCCCCGGGTTCGCTACTACTACGAGCAGTACTTC.

The rearrangement links TRBV7-9 to TRBJ2-7; D call uncertain. This CDR3 has 13 amino acids. V lost 7 bases and J 6 bases, leaving 16 bases between the germline ends. Germline V gives CDR1 SEHNR, CDR2 FQNEAQ (reference sequence). CDR3 sequence reads: CASNPAGAVEQYF. The CDR3 coding sequence is TGTGCCAGCAACCCTGCTGGAGCCGTCGAGCAGTACTTC. Drawing the rest from reference TRBV7-9 and TRBJ2-7, the complete variable domain is DTGVSQNPRHKITKRGQNVTFRCDPISEHNRLYWYRQTLGQGPEFLTYFQNEAQLEKSRLLSDRFSAERPKGSFSTLEIQRTEQGDSAMYLCASNPAGAVEQYFGPGTRLTVT.

V is TRBV6-5 and J is TRBJ1-5; TRBD1 agrees at 9 bases. Germline-derived CDR1 and CDR2 are MNHEY and SVGAGI. With V trimmed by 6 bases and J by 2 bases, 2 bases remained unmatched. CDR3 size: 14 residues. CDR3 region: CASRRQGGNQPQHF. CDR3 DNA: TGTGCCAGCAGAAGACAGGGGGGCAATCAGCCCCAGCATTTT.

The chain links TRBV28 to TRBJ1-5; no clear D gene. The CDR3 runs to 14 residues. Germline V gives CDR1 MDHEN, CDR2 SYDVKM. V lost 5 bases and J 3 bases, leaving 11 bases between the germline ends. The CDR3 region is CASSPRGLNQPQHF. The DNA for the CDR3 is TGTGCCAGCAGTCCCCGAGGACTCAATCAGCCCCAGCATTTT. Complete variable domain (other parts from reference TRBV28 and TRBJ1-5): DVKVTQSSRYLVKRTGEKVFLECVQDMDHENMFWYRQDPGLGLRLIYFSYDVKMKEKGDIPEGYSVSREKKERFSLILESASTNQTSMYLCASSPRGLNQPQHFGDGTRLSIL.

The chain employs TRBV7-9 and TRBJ1-1; 12 bases are shared with TRBD1. This CDR3 contains 17 residues. V gave up 2 bases and J gave up 1 base; unmatched junction bases: 5. Germline CDR1 is SEHNR and CDR2 is FQNEAQ (reference sequence). The CDR3 region is CASSLWGQGAGNTEAFF. CDR3 sequence (DNA): TGTGCCAGCAGCTTATGGGGACAGGGGGCGGGGAACACTGAAGCTTTCTTT.

The chain employs TRBV5-1 and TRBJ2-7; a weak D match, TRBD2 (7 bases). Germline V gene sequence: CDR1 SGHRS, CDR2 YFSETQ. Trimming took 1 base from V and 9 from J, leaving 14 bases between them. CDR3 length: 13 residues. CDR3 protein: CASSLWAGAPQYF. Written as DNA, the CDR3 is TGCGCCAGCAGCTTGTGGGCGGGGGCGCCGCAGTACTTC.

The chain uses TRBV5-1 and TRBJ2-1; TRBD2 agrees at 7 bases. V lost 0 bases to trimming and J lost 5 bases; unmatched junction nucleotides: 8. Per germline, CDR1 SGHRS and CDR2 YFSETQ. The CDR3 has 16 amino acids. CDR3 bases: TGCGCCAGCAGCTTGGTAGCGGGCGTGGTCGACAATGAGCAGTTCTTC. As protein: CASSLVAGVVDNEQFF.

This sequence joins TRBV7-6 and TRBJ1-2; TRBD1 matches 8 bases. The trim removed 5 bases at V and 8 bases at J, leaving 7 bases unmatched. Germline V gene data show CDR1 as SGHVS and CDR2 as FNYEAQ. CDR3 length: 13 amino acids. CDR3 nucleotide sequence: TGTGCCAGCAGCGAAGGACAGGGACGAGGCTACACCTTC. This sequence encodes CASSEGQGRGYTF.

This sequence joins TRBV25-1 and TRBJ2-1; TRBD1 might be the D (6 bases). This CDR3 spans 14 amino acids. In germline, CDR1 is MGHDK, CDR2 SYGVNS. V dropped 3 bases and J dropped 4 bases, with 10 bases sitting between them. The CDR3 DNA is TGTGCCAGCAGTGACAGGGGTCCTTACAATGAGCAGTTCTTC. The encoded protein is CASSDRGPYNEQFF.

This clone was counted a single time. The chain combines TRBV5-4 with TRBJ2-2; 9 bases are a match to TRBD1. Germline CDR1 reads SGHNT; CDR2 reads YYREEE (reference sequence). The V segment lost 3 bases and the J segment 4 bases; nucleotides outside the gene matches: 13. The CDR3 runs to 18 residues. CDR3 loop: CASSSFSNRGRGTGELFF. The CDR3 DNA sequence: TGTGCCAGCAGCTCATTTTCAAACAGGGGGCGCGGCACCGGGGAGCTGTTTTTT.

The chain employs TRBV7-8 and TRBJ1-1; possible D gene TRBD1, 6 bases. The ends were cut back, 4 bases at V and 2 bases at J, with 8 bases in the middle. The CDR3 contains 13 residues. In germline, CDR1 is SGHVS, CDR2 FQNEAQ. The CDR3 reads CASSSQGNTEAFF. The CDR3 DNA reads TGTGCCAGCAGCTCACAGGGAAACACTGAAGCTTTCTTT.

Only one count was recorded for this clone. The chain employs TRBV5-1 and TRBJ2-1; 7 bases match TRBD1. Germline V gene lookup returns CDR1 SGHRS and CDR2 YFSETQ. This CDR3 region has 14 residues. The junction had 2 bases not matched to a gene; V was cut back by 2 bases and J by 3 bases. CDR3 in amino acids: CASSFRDSYNEQFF. The CDR3 nucleotides read TGCGCCAGCAGCTTCCGGGACAGCTACAATGAGCAGTTCTTC.